A selection of T cell receptor beta chains follows, all from one sample in a study of T cell responses to AZD1222 COVID-19 vaccine. TCRdb's table, derived via immunoSEQ multiplex PCR, lists solely in-frame clones and lacks some. The top ten hold roughly 5% of the sample, which has 140,000 to 150,000 clones, roughly 93% seen once. The sequenced sample was peripheral blood, obtained on day 0 of AZD1222 vaccination. Receptor source: an adult in good health. Both conserved end residues are part of each CDR3. The order of the fields is clone size, V gene, D gene, J gene, CDR3 protein, CDR3 DNA. A D gene is named only where the DNA matches it firmly. Rows may omit the clone size; those that give it use once, few, many or a size class.

-	TRBV9	-	TRBJ2-7	CASSVDRVCYEQYF	TGTGCCAGCAGCGTAGACAGGGTGTGCTACGAGCAGTACTTC
-	TRBV5-1	-	TRBJ1-1	CASSPTVMNTEAFF	TGCGCCAGCAGCCCGACAGTAATGAACACTGAAGCTTTCTTT
-	TRBV5-1	-	TRBJ2-7	CASSYRYEQYF	TGCGCCAGCAGCTACCGCTACGAGCAGTACTTC
-	TRBV4-2	TRBD2	TRBJ2-1	CASSQEPGLAWNEQFF	TGTGCCAGCAGCCAAGAACCGGGACTAGCCTGGAATGAGCAGTTCTTC
few	TRBV5-1	-	TRBJ2-1	CASSLAAGVDNEQFF	TGCGCCAGCAGCTTGGCGGCAGGGGTGGACAATGAGCAGTTCTTC
-	TRBV6-5	-	TRBJ2-1	CASSLADSYNEQFF	TGTGCCAGCAGCCTAGCCGACAGCTACAATGAGCAGTTCTTC
-	TRBV12-3/TRBV12-4	-	TRBJ1-6	CASSWGYNSPLHF	TGTGCCAGCAGTTGGGGCTATAATTCACCCCTCCACTTT
-	TRBV28	-	TRBJ1-5	CASSFKGVRRSNQPQHF	TGTGCCAGCAGTTTCAAGGGGGTTCGGCGAAGCAATCAGCCCCAGCATTTT
-	TRBV7-8	-	TRBJ2-7	CASSLEASSYEQYF	TGTGCCAGCAGCTTAGAGGCCAGCTCCTACGAGCAGTACTTC
-	TRBV29-1	-	TRBJ1-4	CSVGWGDEKLFF	TGCAGCGTTGGTTGGGGGGATGAAAAACTGTTTTTT
-	TRBV9	TRBD2	TRBJ2-7	CASSVSSGNPYEQYF	TGTGCCAGCAGCGTTTCCAGCGGGAATCCCTACGAGCAGTACTTC
-	TRBV6-1	-	TRBJ1-1	CASSEWRTEAFF	TGTGCCAGCAGTGAATGGAGGACTGAAGCTTTCTTT
-	TRBV3-1/TRBV3-2	-	TRBJ2-7	CASSQERSGLDEQYF	TGTGCCAGCAGCCAAGAAAGGTCTGGGCTGGACGAGCAGTACTTC
-	TRBV5-1	-	TRBJ2-3	CASSLADSTDTQYF	TGCGCCAGCAGCTTGGCCGACAGCACAGATACGCAGTATTTT
-	TRBV27	TRBD2	TRBJ2-1	CASVPLAGYNEQFF	TGTGCCAGCGTCCCACTAGCGGGGTACAATGAGCAGTTCTTC
-	TRBV24-1	-	TRBJ1-3	CATSDSDVGNTIYF	TGTGCCACCAGTGATTCAGATGTGGGAAACACCATATATTTT
few	TRBV6-4	-	TRBJ1-1	CASRAQGWNTEAFF	TGTGCCAGCAGGGCACAGGGTTGGAACACTGAAGCTTTCTTT
-	TRBV11-1	TRBD1	TRBJ2-7	CASSSRTGGYEQYF	TGTGCCAGCAGCTCTCGGACAGGGGGCTACGAGCAGTACTTC
-	TRBV15	TRBD2	TRBJ2-3	CATSSPSGSSDTQYF	TGTGCCACCAGCAGCCCTAGCGGGAGTTCAGATACGCAGTATTTT
-	TRBV19	-	TRBJ2-7	CASRGRDGTYEQYF	TGTGCCAGTAGGGGCCGGGACGGTACCTACGAGCAGTACTTC
-	TRBV7-9	-	TRBJ1-1	CASSLVAVGAEAFF	TGTGCCAGCAGCTTAGTGGCCGTGGGGGCTGAAGCTTTCTTT
-	TRBV19	TRBD2	TRBJ2-1	CASSIIRGRGVEQFF	TGTGCCAGTAGTATAATACGCGGGAGAGGAGTTGAGCAGTTCTTC
few	TRBV5-8	-	TRBJ2-2	CASSLGLGELFF	TGTGCCAGCAGCTTGGGGTTAGGGGAGCTGTTTTTT
-	TRBV29-1	-	TRBJ1-1	CSVAGGGTEAFF	TGCAGCGTTGCGGGGGGTGGCACTGAAGCTTTCTTT
once	TRBV25-1	TRBD1	TRBJ1-4	CARAGQGENEKLFF	TGTGCCAGGGCCGGACAGGGCGAAAATGAAAAACTGTTTTTT
-	TRBV4-1	TRBD1	TRBJ2-7	CASSQPDRGYYEQYF	TGCGCCAGCAGCCAACCGGACAGGGGATACTACGAGCAGTACTTC
-	TRBV5-6	-	TRBJ1-4	CASSLSGRFATNEKLFF	TGTGCCAGCAGCTTGTCCGGGCGCTTTGCAACTAATGAAAAACTGTTTTTT
-	TRBV6-5	TRBD2	TRBJ2-2	CASTLAGGSGELFF	TGTGCCAGCACTCTAGCGGGAGGGTCCGGGGAGCTGTTTTTT
few	TRBV11-1	-	TRBJ1-5	CASSLEGPDQPQHF	TGTGCCAGCAGCTTAGAGGGGCCTGATCAGCCCCAGCATTTT
-	TRBV11-2	-	TRBJ1-1	CASSFPGAEAFF	TGTGCCAGCAGCTTCCCCGGTGCTGAAGCTTTCTTT
few	TRBV6-1	-	TRBJ1-2	CASSESGQSVSNYGYTF	TGTGCCAGCAGTGAATCCGGACAGTCAGTATCTAACTATGGCTACACCTTC
-	TRBV29-1	TRBD1	TRBJ2-3	CSVRQGGTDTQYF	TGCAGCGTAAGACAGGGTGGGACAGATACGCAGTATTTT
-	TRBV10-1	-	TRBJ2-3	CASSENLPTDTQYF	TGCGCCAGCAGTGAAAACCTCCCCACAGATACGCAGTATTTT
-	TRBV11-2	-	TRBJ2-3	CASSGSASVRLTDTQYF	TGTGCCAGCAGCGGATCAGCTAGCGTACGACTCACAGATACGCAGTATTTT
-	TRBV7-2	TRBD1	TRBJ1-3	CASSRTGENTIYF	TGTGCCAGCAGCCGGACAGGGGAGAACACCATATATTTT
-	TRBV5-1	-	TRBJ2-4	CASSFGPGSQNIQYF	TGCGCCAGCAGTTTCGGTCCCGGGTCACAAAACATTCAGTACTTC
-	TRBV30	TRBD1	TRBJ1-2	CAWGQGGLYGYTF	TGTGCCTGGGGACAGGGGGGGCTCTATGGCTACACCTTC
-	TRBV30	-	TRBJ1-5	CAWADPGGNQPQHF	TGTGCCTGGGCCGACCCGGGGGGCAATCAGCCCCAGCATTTT
once	TRBV29-1	-	TRBJ1-1	CSVAWANTEAFF	TGCAGCGTTGCCTGGGCCAACACTGAAGCTTTCTTT
-	TRBV2	-	TRBJ1-5	CASMAGSNQPQHF	TGTGCCAGCATGGCAGGGAGCAATCAGCCCCAGCATTTT
once	TRBV3-1/TRBV3-2	TRBD2	TRBJ2-6	CASSQDEGREGANVLTF	TGTGCCAGCAGCCAAGATGAGGGGAGGGAGGGGGCCAACGTCCTGACTTTC
-	TRBV11-2	TRBD2	TRBJ2-1	CASSLDPLAGGNEQFF	TGTGCCAGCAGCTTAGATCCGCTAGCGGGAGGTAATGAGCAGTTCTTC
-	TRBV18	-	TRBJ1-1	CASSRDRAMNTEAFF	TGTGCCAGCTCACGGGACCGGGCCATGAACACTGAAGCTTTCTTT
-	TRBV6-5	-	TRBJ1-3	CASSRSGGRGNTIYF	TGTGCCAGCAGCCGTTCAGGAGGTAGAGGAAACACCATATATTTT
-	TRBV9	-	TRBJ2-7	CASSPYDAENEQYF	TGTGCCAGCAGCCCATACGACGCTGAAAACGAGCAGTACTTC
-	TRBV5-1	-	TRBJ2-1	CASSLPGTFHNEQFF	TGCGCCAGCAGCTTGCCGGGGACATTCCACAATGAGCAGTTCTTC
-	TRBV3-1/TRBV3-2	-	TRBJ1-2	CASSQVNYGYTF	TGTGCCAGCAGCCAAGTTAACTATGGCTACACCTTC
-	TRBV5-1	-	TRBJ2-2	CASSGRRDTGELFF	TGCGCCAGCAGCGGGAGAAGGGACACCGGGGAGCTGTTTTTT
-	TRBV5-1	TRBD1	TRBJ1-3	CASTEATGAYGNTIYF	TGCGCCAGCACTGAGGCGACAGGGGCTTATGGAAACACCATATATTTT
-	TRBV24-1	-	TRBJ2-5	CATSDFAQETQYF	TGTGCCACCAGTGATTTTGCCCAAGAGACCCAGTACTTC
-	TRBV19	-	TRBJ2-3	CASSIERVDTQYF	TGTGCCAGTAGTATAGAGAGGGTCGATACGCAGTATTTT
-	TRBV5-6	TRBD1	TRBJ1-1	CASSPTGGANTEAFF	TGTGCCAGCAGCCCGACAGGGGGAGCAAACACTGAAGCTTTCTTT
once	TRBV7-8	TRBD2	TRBJ2-5	CASSFSLAGSETQYF	TGTGCCAGCAGCTTTTCACTAGCGGGTTCTGAGACCCAGTACTTC
-	TRBV18	-	TRBJ1-2	CASSPGVPNYGYTF	TGTGCCAGCTCACCAGGGGTACCGAACTATGGCTACACCTTC